The clone carrying this T cell receptor (beta chain) has only one observation. The data originate from a study of blood T cell repertoires in COVID-19. Study-wide background: Samples taken during acute and convalescent COVID-19 were collected in the United States, Italy and Spain. PBMCs, B-cell-depleted T cells, or T cells provided the cDNA or gDNA that made up the material.

From germline, CDR1 is SGHRS and CDR2 YFSETQ. This CDR3 has 14 amino acids. V lost 0 bases to trimming and J lost 4 bases, with 10 bases between them. Per the study methods: Amplification with reference gene primers provided the estimates of nucleated cell counts. Method: immunoSEQ multiplex PCR; TCRdb's copy keeps in-frame clones and lacks some. Clone size and the V and J calls come from that table; the DNA yielded D and trimming. The table has 50,000 to 65,000 clones, approximately 80% seen once. This chain connects TRBV5-1 to TRBJ1-2; no definite D call. The receptor's source is a woman aged 55-75 years with acute or convalescent COVID-19. Sequenced: peripheral blood. The CDR3 region is CASSLAYEFYGYTF. CDR3 nucleotide sequence: TGCGCCAGCAGCTTGGCCTACGAGTTCTATGGCTACACCTTC.